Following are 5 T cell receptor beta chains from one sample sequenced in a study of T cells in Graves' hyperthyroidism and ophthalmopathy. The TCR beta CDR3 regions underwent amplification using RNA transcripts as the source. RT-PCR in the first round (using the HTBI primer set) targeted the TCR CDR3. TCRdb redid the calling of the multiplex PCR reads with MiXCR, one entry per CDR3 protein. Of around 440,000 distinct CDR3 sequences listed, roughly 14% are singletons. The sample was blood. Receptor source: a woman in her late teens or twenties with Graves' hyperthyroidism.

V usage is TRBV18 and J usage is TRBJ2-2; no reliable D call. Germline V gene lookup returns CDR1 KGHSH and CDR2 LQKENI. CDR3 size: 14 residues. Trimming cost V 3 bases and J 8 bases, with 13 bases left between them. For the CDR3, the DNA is TGTGCCAGCTCACCTTTTTCCGCCACTGGGGAGCTGTTTTTT. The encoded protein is CASSPFSATGELFF.

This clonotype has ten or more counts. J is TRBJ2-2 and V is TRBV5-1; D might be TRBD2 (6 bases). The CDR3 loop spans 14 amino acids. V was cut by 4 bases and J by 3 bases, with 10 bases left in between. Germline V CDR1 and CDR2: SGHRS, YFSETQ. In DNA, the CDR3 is TGCGCCAGCAGCCTGGGACTCGACACCGGGGAGCTGTTTTTT. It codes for CASSLGLDTGELFF.

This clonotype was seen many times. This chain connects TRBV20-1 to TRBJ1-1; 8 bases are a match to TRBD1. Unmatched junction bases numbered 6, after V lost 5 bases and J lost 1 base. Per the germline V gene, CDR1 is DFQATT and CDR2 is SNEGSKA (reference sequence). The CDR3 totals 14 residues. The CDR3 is CSAFQGAGNTEAFF. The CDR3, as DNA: TGCAGTGCTTTCCAGGGGGCTGGGAACACTGAAGCTTTCTTT.

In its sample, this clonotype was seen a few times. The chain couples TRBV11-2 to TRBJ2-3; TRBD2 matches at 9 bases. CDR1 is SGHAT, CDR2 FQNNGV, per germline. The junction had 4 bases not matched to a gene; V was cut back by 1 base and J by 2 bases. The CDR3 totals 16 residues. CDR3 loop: CASSLARLADTDTQYF. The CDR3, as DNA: TGTGCCAGCAGCTTAGCCCGACTAGCGGACACAGATACGCAGTATTTT. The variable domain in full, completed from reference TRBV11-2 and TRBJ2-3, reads EAGVAQSPRYKIIEKRQSVAFWCNPISGHATLYWYQQILGQGPKLLIQFQNNGVVDDSQLPKDRFSAERLKGVDSTLKIQPAKLEDSAVYLCASSLARLADTDTQYFGPGTRLTVL.

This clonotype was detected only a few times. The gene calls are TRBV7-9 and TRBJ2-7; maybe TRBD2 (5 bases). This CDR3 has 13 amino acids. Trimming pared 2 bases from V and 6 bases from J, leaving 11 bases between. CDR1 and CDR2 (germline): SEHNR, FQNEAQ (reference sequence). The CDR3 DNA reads TGTGCCAGCAGCTTAAATCCGGACTCCGAGCAGTACTTC. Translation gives CASSLNPDSEQYF. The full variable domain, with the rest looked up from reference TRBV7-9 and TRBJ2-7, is DTGVSQNPRHKITKRGQNVTFRCDPISEHNRLYWYRQTLGQGPEFLTYFQNEAQLEKSRLLSDRFSAERPKGSFSTLEIQRTEQGDSAMYLCASSLNPDSEQYFGPGTRLTVT.